These 15 T cell receptor beta chains share one sample of origin, sequenced in a study of blood T cell repertoires in COVID-19. Libraries were prepared by immunoSEQ multiplex PCR; TCRdb keeps only in-frame clonotypes and omits some of them. The sample lists approximately 92,000 clones, around four fifths seen once, with around 3.1% in the top ten. Source material: peripheral blood. The receptors come from a man aged 45-65 years with acute or convalescent COVID-19.

The chain is built from TRBV3-1 (or the pseudogene TRBV3-2) and TRBJ1-2; 9 bases line up with TRBD1. CDR1 LGHDT and CDR2 YNNKEL come from the germline V gene (reference sequence). V trimming: 4 bases; J trimming: 0 bases; junction bases outside the gene matches: 6. The CDR3 loop spans 16 amino acids. CDR3 region: CASSPPGTGTNYGYTF. The CDR3 coding sequence is TGTGCCAGCAGCCCGCCCGGGACAGGGACTAACTATGGCTACACCTTC.

V usage is TRBV2 and J usage is TRBJ2-5, with D perhaps TRBD2 (5 bases). The V end was cut by 4 bases, the J end by 12 bases, with 12 bases between. Germline V lookup: CDR1 SNHLY, CDR2 FYNNEI. This CDR3 has 11 residues. The CDR3 sequence: CASSGDLREYF. CDR3 nucleotides: TGTGCCAGCAGTGGAGACTTGCGGGAGTACTTC. Together with reference TRBV2 and TRBJ2-5, the CDR3 gives the full variable domain: EPEVTQTPSHQVTQMGQEVILRCVPISNHLYFYWYRQILGQKVEFLVSFYNNEISEKSEIFDDQFSVERPDGSNFTLKIRSTKLEDSAMYFCASSGDLREYFGPGTRLLVL.

This clone was seen only once. The chain links TRBV12-3 or TRBV12-4 to TRBJ1-1, with unresolved D. This CDR3 contains 13 residues. Trimming cost V 3 bases and J 4 bases, with 9 bases left between them. The CDR3 DNA is TGTGCCAGCAGTTTCGAGCAAAGCACTGAAGCTTTCTTT. Residues: CASSFEQSTEAFF.

The chain links TRBV6-4 to TRBJ2-1; 13 bases line up with TRBD2. The V gene's germline CDR1 is MRHNA and CDR2 SNTAGT. CDR3 length equals 16 residues. Unmatched junction bases numbered 7, after V lost 4 bases and J lost 7 bases. The CDR3 here is CASSVSGLAGMNEQFF. CDR3 bases: TGTGCCAGCAGTGTTTCGGGACTAGCGGGAATGAATGAGCAGTTCTTC.

This rearrangement joins TRBV25-1 to TRBJ1-2; D might be TRBD1 (5 bases). Germline CDR1 and CDR2: MGHDK and SYGVNS. V was shortened by 8 bases and J by 6 bases, with 16 bases between the two germline ends. The CDR3 runs to 13 residues. CDR3 residues: CASSGGTHDGYTF. The CDR3 nucleotides read TGTGCCAGCTCGGGGGGGACTCATGATGGCTACACCTTC.

The chain has TRBV6-4 and TRBJ1-2; 9 bases match TRBD1. The CDR3 contains 12 residues. Germline lookup yields CDR1 MRHNA and CDR2 SNTAGT. The V gene end was trimmed by 11 bases and the J gene end by 6 bases; junction bases not matched to a gene: 7. CDR3 loop: CADPGTGHGYTF. CDR3 bases: TGTGCCGACCCCGGGACAGGGCATGGCTACACCTTC.

This rearrangement joins TRBV27 to TRBJ2-1; 8 nucleotides match TRBD2. V lost 2 bases and J lost 6; bases outside the gene matches: 6. The germline V gene encodes CDR1 MNHEY and CDR2 SMNVEV (reference sequence). This CDR3 region has 15 residues. CDR3 region: CASSLGGGPRNEQFF. The CDR3 DNA is TGTGCCAGCAGTTTAGGCGGGGGGCCCCGCAATGAGCAGTTCTTC.

This clone was observed a single time. The CDR3 is CASSEKGQGSNQPQHF. In nucleotides, the CDR3 is TGTGCCAGCAGTGAGAAGGGACAGGGAAGCAATCAGCCCCAGCATTTT. V is TRBV6-1 and J is TRBJ1-5; 9 nucleotides align to TRBD1. This CDR3 has 16 residues. Germline V gene sequence: CDR1 MNHNS, CDR2 SASEGT. Germline trimming cut 3 bases from V and 1 base from J; bases unmatched to any gene: 4.

The rearrangement links TRBV24-1 to TRBJ2-5; TRBD2 matches 10 bases. The CDR3 covers 14 residues. Germline loops: CDR1 KGHDR, CDR2 SFDVKD. Trimming cost V 3 bases and J 5 bases; bases outside gene matches: 2. The CDR3 region has the DNA TGTGCCACCAGTGATACTAGCGGGGTTGAGACCCAGTACTTC. Its protein is CATSDTSGVETQYF.

This clone was observed a single time. The chain carries TRBV6-2 or TRBV6-3 and TRBJ2-5; TRBD2 aligns across 7 bases. Germline V gene lookup returns CDR1 MNHEY and CDR2 SVGEGT. Trimming cost V 5 bases and J 2 bases; bases outside gene matches: 14. The CDR3 is made up of 17 amino acids. The CDR3 reads CASSTNPLAEMQETQYF. DNA for the CDR3: TGTGCCAGCAGTACCAACCCTCTAGCGGAGATGCAAGAGACCCAGTACTTC.

The chain combines TRBV6-1 with TRBJ2-7, with 8 positions matching TRBD2. CDR3 length: 16 residues. After removal of 2 bases from V and 2 bases from J, the junction contained 8 bases not matched to a gene. Germline values: CDR1 MNHNS, CDR2 SASEGT. This CDR3 reads CASSEPGGVNPYEQYF. CDR3 coding DNA: TGTGCCAGCAGTGAACCCGGGGGGGTAAATCCCTACGAGCAGTACTTC.

This clone is labeled as medium-sized. This chain uses TRBV4-3 with TRBJ2-6; D is ambiguous. CDR3 size: 16 residues. Germline loops: CDR1 LGHNA, CDR2 YSLEER. The V gene lost 1 base and the J gene lost 1 base, with 8 bases spanning the gap. The CDR3 is CASSQAPVSGANVLTF. CDR3 nucleotide sequence: TGCGCCAGCAGCCAAGCCCCAGTTTCTGGGGCCAACGTCCTGACTTTC.

The chain carries TRBV7-8 and TRBJ1-4, with a possible D match to TRBD1 (5 bases). The CDR3 length is 17 residues. Trimming removed 5 bases at V and 0 bases at J, with 16 bases between. Germline CDR1 SGHVS, CDR2 FQNEAQ. DNA for the CDR3: TGTGCCAGCAGCCCCCAGGGTATTTTAACAACTAATGAAAAACTGTTTTTT. Its translation: CASSPQGILTTNEKLFF.

As regards this clone: Since a much larger clone is just one base distant, this may be a read error. Other DNA sequences in this sample translate to the same CDR3. The chain employs TRBV7-2 and TRBJ2-3, with unresolved D. The germline V and J ends were trimmed by 4 bases and 2 bases, with 4 bases remaining between them. Germline CDR1 is SGHTA and CDR2 is FQGNSA. The CDR3 runs to 12 residues. This chain's CDR3 is CASSSFTDTQYF. CDR3 nucleotides: TGTGCCAGCAGCTCCTTCACAGATACGCAGTATTTT.

V gene TRBV24-1 combines with J gene TRBJ2-7; 10 bases map to TRBD1. Germline V gene data show CDR1 as KGHDR and CDR2 as SFDVKD. Losses at the gene ends were 4 bases for V and 3 bases for J; bases not matched to a gene: 5. The CDR3 is 15 residues long. CDR3 loop: CATSDPGQGNYEQYF. The CDR3 DNA follows: TGTGCCACCAGTGACCCGGGACAGGGGAACTACGAGCAGTACTTC.